The rows below give T cell receptor beta chains drawn from one sample of a study of lymphopenia after photon versus proton radiotherapy. Measured with immunoSEQ multiplex PCR; TCRdb has only the in-frame clones, and not every one. Of 53,000 or so clones listed, around 83% were seen once; the top ten hold just under 30%. The sample was peripheral blood, taken from a patient treated with photon-based radiotherapy. The origin of the receptors is a man aged 50 to 59 with gastric cancer. The CDR3 runs from the conserved cysteine through the conserved F or W. The D gene is left open where the match is weak. The size of a clone is reported for some rows only, either as once, few or many, or as a class for expanded clones.

V: TRBV11-2; length: 15; J: TRBJ1-4; size: NA; D: NA; DNA: TGTGCCAGCAGCCCCCGACAGGCAACTAATGAAAAACTGTTTTTT; CDR3: CASSPRQATNEKLFF
V: TRBV9; length: 12; J: TRBJ1-2; size: few; D: NA; DNA: TGTGCCAGCAGCGTAGATGAGGAAGGCTACACCTTC; CDR3: CASSVDEEGYTF
V: TRBV10-1; length: 16; J: TRBJ1-5; size: NA; D: NA; DNA: TGCGCCAGCAAACCCTCTAACGGTAGGCCCAATCAGCCCCAGCATTTT; CDR3: CASKPSNGRPNQPQHF
V: TRBV5-1; length: 15; J: TRBJ1-4; size: NA; D: NA; DNA: TGCGCCAGCAGCTTGTCGTCAGGCGGTGGTGAAAAACTGTTTTTT; CDR3: CASSLSSGGGEKLFF
V: TRBV12-5; length: 15; J: TRBJ2-1; size: NA; D: NA; DNA: TGTGCTAGTGGTTTGGGAGCACGAACCTACAATGAGCAGTTCTTC; CDR3: CASGLGARTYNEQFF
V: TRBV4-2; length: 17; J: TRBJ2-3; size: NA; D: TRBD2; DNA: TGTGCCAGCAGCCAAGATGTAGCGGGAGGGCCGAGAGATACGCAGTATTTT; CDR3: CASSQDVAGGPRDTQYF
V: TRBV5-4; length: 15; J: TRBJ1-4; size: NA; D: NA; DNA: TGTGCCAGCAGCCGCTTACAGGGCTCAAATGAAAAACTGTTTTTT; CDR3: CASSRLQGSNEKLFF
V: TRBV5-1; length: 15; J: TRBJ2-5; size: few; D: TRBD1; DNA: TGCGCCAGCAGCTCACAGGGACAGGGGTTTGAGACCCAGTACTTC; CDR3: CASSSQGQGFETQYF
V: TRBV11-3; length: 13; J: TRBJ2-3; size: NA; D: NA; DNA: TGTGCCAGCAGCCCAAAGCAGGGAAATACGCAGTATTTT; CDR3: CASSPKQGNTQYF
V: TRBV7-2; length: 15; J: TRBJ2-3; size: NA; D: NA; DNA: TGTGCCAGCAGCTTAGAGTGGGGAAGCACAGATACGCAGTATTTT; CDR3: CASSLEWGSTDTQYF
V: TRBV6-5; length: 13; J: TRBJ1-2; size: NA; D: NA; DNA: TGTGCCAGCAGTTACGAGGATAACTATGGCTACACCTTC; CDR3: CASSYEDNYGYTF
V: TRBV6-5; length: 14; J: TRBJ1-2; size: once; D: NA; DNA: TGTGCCAGCAGTCCGCGCGGACAGTCCTATGGCTACACCTTC; CDR3: CASSPRGQSYGYTF
V: TRBV4-1; length: 13; J: TRBJ1-1; size: NA; D: TRBD1; DNA: TGCGCCAGCAGCCTGACAGGGTCCACTGAAGCTTTCTTT; CDR3: CASSLTGSTEAFF
V: TRBV6-5; length: 14; J: TRBJ1-5; size: few; D: NA; DNA: TGTGCCAGCAGTCCCCGGGGCGGGGGACAGCCCCAGCATTTT; CDR3: CASSPRGGGQPQHF
V: TRBV7-2; length: 15; J: TRBJ2-5; size: NA; D: NA; DNA: TGTGCCAGCAGCTTAGCTAGCGCCAATCGGGAGACCCAGTACTTC; CDR3: CASSLASANRETQYF
V: TRBV7-9; length: 15; J: TRBJ2-7; size: few; D: NA; DNA: TGTGCCAGCAGCTTAGGACGGGGCCGGGGATACGAGCAGTACTTC; CDR3: CASSLGRGRGYEQYF